The 11 T cell receptor beta chains presented below share a single source sample, sequenced in a study of cytomegalovirus exposure and HLA in healthy donors. PCR was performed using 60 Vbeta and 13 Jbeta primers. Here immunoSEQ multiplex PCR was the method, and the copy in TCRdb shows in-frame clones only, minus some. Of roughly 170,000 clones in the sample, roughly 80% were seen once. Material for sequencing was PBMCs. These receptors were collected from a man aged 25-40 years in good health and CMV-seropositive.

The chain recombines TRBV11-1 with TRBJ2-1, with 14 bases identical to TRBD2. The junction had 12 bases not matched to a gene; V was cut back by 4 bases and J by 7 bases. Germline values: CDR1 SGHAT, CDR2 FQDESV (reference sequence). The CDR3 loop spans 18 amino acids. CDR3 sequence: CASSSGTSGSLRMNEQFF. CDR3 nucleotide sequence: TGTGCCAGCAGCTCCGGGACTAGCGGGAGCCTTAGGATGAATGAGCAGTTCTTC.

The chain's CDR3 is CASSLAGGTSDTQYF. The CDR3 bases are TGTGCCAGCAGCTTAGCGGGGGGGACCTCAGATACGCAGTATTTT. V and J are TRBV7-2 and TRBJ2-3; 7 bases agree with TRBD2. The CDR3 is 15 amino acids. V lost 0 bases, J lost 4 bases, and 4 bases stayed unmatched. Germline CDR1 reads SGHTA; CDR2 reads FQGNSA. Filled out from reference TRBV7-2 and TRBJ2-3, the complete variable domain reads GAGVSQSPSNKVTEKGKDVELRCDPISGHTALYWYRQSLGQGLEFLIYFQGNSAPDKSGLPSDRFSAERTGGSVSTLTIQRTQQEDSAVYLCASSLAGGTSDTQYFGPGTRLTVL.

The chain couples TRBV10-2 to TRBJ2-1; TRBD2 agrees at 10 bases. Germline V CDR1 and CDR2: WSHSY, SAAADI. V shed 0 bases and J 9 bases; nucleotides not matched to a gene: 5. The CDR3 has 15 residues. The CDR3 loop is CASSESASGGLEQFF. The DNA for the CDR3 is TGCGCCAGCAGTGAGTCGGCTAGCGGGGGTCTTGAGCAGTTCTTC.

The chain is built from TRBV5-1 and TRBJ1-1, with D maybe TRBD1 (6 bases). The CDR3 contains 14 residues. Germline V gene data show CDR1 as SGHRS and CDR2 as YFSETQ. With 2 bases removed from V and 0 bases from J, the gap between germline ends came to 8 bases. The CDR3, as DNA: TGCGCCAGCAGCTTAACAGGGCTGAACACTGAAGCTTTCTTT. This gives the protein CASSLTGLNTEAFF.

V usage is TRBV7-9 and J usage is TRBJ2-1; 10 bases match TRBD2. The length of the CDR3 is 16 residues. Germline assignment: CDR1 SEHNR and CDR2 FQNEAQ (reference sequence). Germline trimming cut 3 bases from V and 8 bases from J; bases unmatched to any gene: 10. The CDR3 loop reads CASSFLASGGGDEQFF. As DNA, the CDR3 is TGTGCCAGCAGCTTTCTGGCTAGCGGGGGAGGTGATGAGCAGTTCTTC.

The V and J genes are TRBV27 and TRBJ2-1; D is undetermined. V was clipped by 3 bases and J by 5 bases, with 8 bases between them. The CDR3 spans 13 residues. Germline V gene sequence: CDR1 MNHEY, CDR2 SMNVEV (reference sequence). CDR3 DNA sequence: TGTGCCAGCAGTTTCTTCCGGGACAATGAGCAGTTCTTC. Amino acid sequence: CASSFFRDNEQFF.

This clone was detected only once. The chain employs TRBV7-2 and TRBJ2-2; TRBD1 aligns across 7 bases. CDR1 is SGHTA and CDR2 is FQGNSA in the germline V gene. The CDR3 contains 15 residues. V shed 5 bases and J 0 bases; nucleotides not matched to a gene: 3. The CDR3 sequence is CASSQGTANTGELFF. The CDR3 nucleotides read TGTGCCAGCAGCCAAGGGACAGCGAACACCGGGGAGCTGTTTTTT.

About this clone: Germline is not matched at one junction end, which may reflect a read error. The chain combines TRBV7-9 with TRBJ1-1, with D maybe TRBD1 (5 bases). CDR1 is SEHNR, CDR2 FQNEAQ, per germline (reference sequence). The CDR3 is made up of 15 amino acids. CDR3 bases: TGTTCCAGCAGCTTAGAGGGAGGGGAAAACACTGAAGCTTTCTTT. Amino acid sequence: CSSSLEGGENTEAFF.

The gene calls are TRBV11-2 and TRBJ1-1, with D tentatively TRBD1 (5 bases). V dropped 0 bases and J dropped 1 base, with 12 bases sitting between them. The CDR3 consists of 16 residues. Germline lookup yields CDR1 SGHAT and CDR2 FQNNGV. The CDR3 DNA is TGTGCCAGCAGCTTAGATCGGGGGGTAACGAACACTGAAGCTTTCTTT. Residues: CASSLDRGVTNTEAFF.

V usage is TRBV7-9 and J usage is TRBJ2-5; a possible D gene is TRBD2 (6 bases). This CDR3 has 13 amino acids. V gave up 4 bases and J gave up 10 bases, with 16 bases separating them. The germline V gene encodes CDR1 SEHNR and CDR2 FQNEAQ (reference sequence). The CDR3 nucleotides read TGTGCCAGCAGCTCGATACCCAGGGAGGTCCAGTACTTC. Translating gives CASSSIPREVQYF.

V is TRBV11-2 and J is TRBJ1-4, with TRBD1 identical over 10 bases. Looked up from germline, CDR1 is SGHAT and CDR2 is FQNNGV. The CDR3 is 17 amino acids. Unmatched junction bases numbered 13, after V lost 5 bases and J lost 7 bases. For the CDR3, the DNA is TGTGCCAGCAGCCCTTCCGGGACAGGGGAGGCGGGTGAAAAACTGTTTTTT. Residues: CASSPSGTGEAGEKLFF.